A single sample is the source of the 3 T cell receptor beta chains below, sequenced in a study of cytomegalovirus exposure and HLA in healthy donors. The data were produced by immunoSEQ multiplex PCR, yet TCRdb's version contains in-frame clones alone and is incomplete. Of about 95,000 clones in the sample, roughly 85% are singletons; the top ten hold approximately 20%. The sample taken for sequencing was PBMCs. All receptors come from a man between 18 and 35 years old in good health and CMV-seropositive.

This rearrangement joins TRBV19 to TRBJ1-3; 7 bases line up with TRBD1. Germline assignment: CDR1 LNHDA and CDR2 SQIVND (reference sequence). V trimming: 3 bases; J trimming: 8 bases; junction bases outside the gene matches: 13. This CDR3 has 16 amino acids. DNA for the CDR3: TGTGCCAGTAGTATGATCGGACGAGACAGGGAGGACACCATATATTTT. Translated: CASSMIGRDREDTIYF.

J is TRBJ1-1 and V is TRBV4-1; TRBD1 aligns across 10 bases. The germline CDR1 and CDR2 sequences are MGHRA and YSYEKL. Trimming at V came to 2 bases and at J to 7 bases, leaving 4 bases not matched to a gene. CDR3 length: 14 residues. The CDR3 DNA follows: TGCGCCAGCAGCCAACCAGGGACAGGGGATGAAGCTTTCTTT. Translated, it gives CASSQPGTGDEAFF.

V and J are TRBV2 and TRBJ2-7; 7 nucleotides agree with TRBD2. Germline loops: CDR1 SNHLY, CDR2 FYNNEI. V lost 1 base to trimming and J lost 2 bases; unmatched junction nucleotides: 2. The CDR3 is 14 amino acids. CDR3 DNA: TGTGCCAGCAGTGAAGGGGGAGGGGCCTACGAGCAGTACGTC. Translation gives CASSEGGGAYEQYV.